This T cell receptor beta chain originates from a study of blood T cell repertoires in COVID-19. Original data processing: It was from reference gene primer amplification that nucleated cell counts were estimated. TCRdb keeps only in-frame clones here, not all; method: immunoSEQ multiplex PCR. The V and J calls and clone size are taken from that table; D and trimming were inferred from the DNA. The sample lists fewer than 350,000 clones; 88% were seen once. Losses at the gene ends were 5 bases for V and 3 bases for J; bases not matched to a gene: 17. CDR1 is LNHNV and CDR2 is YYDKDF in the germline V gene (reference sequence). The CDR3 runs 19 residues.

The TCR originated in a woman in her twenties or thirties who had been exposed to COVID-19. Material: PBMCs or T cells enriched from blood (not recorded which). The rearrangement uses TRBV15 and TRBJ1-5; 9 bases line up with TRBD1. Here the CDR3 DNA reads TGTGCCACCAGCGGCCTTAATATGGGGACAGGGAGTTTCAATCAGCCCCAGCATTTT. This gives the protein CATSGLNMGTGSFNQPQHF.